The following is a T cell receptor beta chain sequence with its context. No antigen is known for it. This sample was taken from a study of shared clonotypes between healthy human individuals. Study background: Researchers assigned three CD4 naive, three CD4 memory, two CD8 naive and one CD8 memory plate to each donor.

Every subset had its genomic DNA shared out evenly among several immunoSEQ plates. TCRdb's copy holds only in-frame clones and misses some; the assay was immunoSEQ multiplex PCR. The sample lists more than 2 million clones, under 97% occurring once. Only Caucasian adults living in Nashville, Tennessee made up the donor group. Germline V gives CDR1 MNHNS, CDR2 SASEGT. This CDR3 is 14 amino acids long. Trimming shortened V by 4 bases and J by 7 bases, and 13 bases separated the two germline ends. Findings of the study overall: Naive subsets generally had larger estimated richness than memory subsets.

This receptor was obtained from a man younger than 35 in good health. The specimen was naive CD4+ T cells sorted from blood. Subset specified: CD45RA+ positively selected. This rearrangement joins TRBV6-1 to TRBJ1-4; no firm D call. CDR3 coding DNA: TGTGCCAGCAGTGTGATGATGTTGGGTGAAAAACTGTTTTTT. Translated, it gives CASSVMMLGEKLFF.